These T cell receptor beta chains were read from a single sample in a study of blood T cell repertoires in COVID-19. Here immunoSEQ multiplex PCR was the method, and the copy in TCRdb shows in-frame clones only, minus some. The table lists approximately 360,000 clones, around 87% of them singletons. The sequenced material came from PBMCs or T cells enriched from blood (not recorded which). The receptors originated from a man in his forties or fifties in a cohort exposed to, infected with or recovered from COVID-19 (not recorded which). The CDR3 runs from the conserved cysteine through the conserved F or W. The order of the fields is clone size, V gene, J gene, D gene, CDR3 DNA, CDR3 protein. The D gene is left open where the match is weak. Where a row states a size, it is once, few, many or the class of an expanded clone; other rows omit it.

.	TRBV29-1	TRBJ1-1	.	TGCAGCGTTGAAGATCTGTCCACTGAAGCTTTCTTT	CSVEDLSTEAFF
few	TRBV19	TRBJ2-1	TRBD2	TGTGCCAGTAGTACCAGTCCCGGGACTAGCGGGAGGGACTACAATGAGCAGTTCTTC	CASSTSPGTSGRDYNEQFF
.	TRBV7-9	TRBJ1-1	TRBD1	TGTGCCAGCAGTTGGGACAGGGGATCATCTGAAGCTTTCTTT	CASSWDRGSSEAFF
.	TRBV11-2	TRBJ1-4	.	TGTGCCAGCAGCTTAGCGGACAGTGAAAAACTGTTTTTT	CASSLADSEKLFF
.	TRBV19	TRBJ1-1	.	TGTGCCAGTAGTTCCGGGAGGATGAACACTGAAGCTTTCTTT	CASSSGRMNTEAFF
.	TRBV5-1	TRBJ1-2	.	TGCGCCAGCAGCTTGGGGGCCGGGGGTCGTGACTATGGCTACACCTTC	CASSLGAGGRDYGYTF
.	TRBV6-5	TRBJ2-7	TRBD1	TGTGCCAGCGTGCCGGGACAGACCTACGAGCAGTACTTC	CASVPGQTYEQYF
few	TRBV2	TRBJ1-4	.	TGTGCCAGCATCAGGGTTGTAGATGAAAAACTGTTTTTT	CASIRVVDEKLFF
few	TRBV30	TRBJ2-7	.	TGTGCCTGGAGTCAACTAGGAGGGTACGAGCAGTACTTC	CAWSQLGGYEQYF
.	TRBV27	TRBJ2-4	.	TGTGCCAGCAGTTCACAGGGACGGGGAGCCAAAAACATTCAGTACTTC	CASSSQGRGAKNIQYF
.	TRBV3-1/TRBV3-2	TRBJ2-5	TRBD2	TGTGCCAGCAGGGGACTAGCGGGAGTAGAGACCCAGTACTTC	CASRGLAGVETQYF
once	TRBV24-1	TRBJ2-5	TRBD2	TGTGCCACCAGTGTGTCTAGCGGGGGACAAGAGACCCAGTACTTC	CATSVSSGGQETQYF
.	TRBV5-1	TRBJ2-7	.	TGCGCCAGCAGCTTGGCGGCTAGGAACACGGAGCAGTACTTC	CASSLAARNTEQYF